This TCR beta chain emerged from a study of beta chain features in type 1 diabetes. The overall study: About 110,000,000 sorted cells were examined across all samples.

All of the isolated RNA was reverse transcribed, so expressed TCRB transcripts were sequenced. Libraries were prepared by immunoSEQ multiplex PCR; TCRdb keeps only in-frame clonotypes and omits some of them. The repertoire has roughly 130,000 clones, around 17% of them found once; the top ten carry 2% to 2.5%. In the case of this clone: Antigen specificity is unknown.

Germline CDR1 reads LNHDA; CDR2 reads SQIVND (reference sequence). The germline V and J ends were trimmed by 3 bases and 4 bases, with 6 bases remaining between them. This CDR3 region has 12 residues. General study points: Researchers report that Type 1 diabetes patients had moderately but significantly shorter TCRB CDR3s across all four CD4+ subsets. Type 1 diabetes patients had fewer VDJ junction insertions and more deletions. The analysis here could not establish whether HLA type shapes TCRB rearrangement. cDNA sequencing could over-represent cells with high TCR expression.

The sequencing input was central memory CD4+ T cells from blood. This clonotype was sampled from a man younger than 40 with type 1 diabetes. The J gene is TRBJ2-5, the V gene TRBV19, with D perhaps matching TRBD2 (5 bases). The CDR3 sequence is CASSIEGETQYF. The CDR3 region has the DNA TGTGCCAGTAGTATCGAGGGAGAGACCCAGTACTTC.